These 11 T cell receptor beta chains originate from one sample sequenced in a study of graft-versus-host responses after intestinal transplantation (dated by TCRdb to the early 2020s). Library method: the immunoSEQ multiplex PCR assay. As stored in TCRdb, this immuneACCESS dataset retains in-frame rearrangements with V and J assigned. A fraction of the clones does not appear; measured against another copy, unresolved V genes explain less than half of the discrepancy, and the remainder lacks a known reason. For this sample there are roughly 56,000 clones; around nine tenths appear just once. Roughly 2.6% of the sample goes to the ten largest clones. The starting material was PBMCs, obtained about 4 months after intestinal transplantation. The receptor source for this set is a human patient who received an intestinal transplant, so some T cells may come from the graft donor.

V gene TRBV11-2 combines with J gene TRBJ1-4, with TRBD1 matching 8 bases. The CDR3 sequence is 15 residues long. Germline CDR1 SGHAT, CDR2 FQNNGV. The V segment lost 7 bases and the J segment 5 bases; nucleotides outside the gene matches: 9. The DNA of the CDR3 is TGTGCCAGCAACCACCGGGACAGGCGGAATGAAAAACTGTTTTTT. Amino acids: CASNHRDRRNEKLFF.

The chain couples TRBV7-2 to TRBJ2-2, with D possibly matching TRBD2 (5 bases). Germline V gives CDR1 SGHTA, CDR2 FQGNSA. The germline V and J ends were trimmed by 5 bases and 8 bases, with 21 bases remaining between them. The length of the CDR3 is 16 residues. The CDR3 is CASSPGLAGGSGELFF. The CDR3 bases are TGTGCCAGCAGCCCTGGACTGGCTGGCGGGTCTGGGGAGCTGTTTTTT.

The rearrangement links TRBV7-8 to TRBJ1-2; D gene unclear. Germline V lookup: CDR1 SGHVS, CDR2 FQNEAQ. CDR3 size: 14 residues. Between the trimmed V and J ends, which lost 1 base and 7 bases, there was a span of 13 bases. In nucleotides, the CDR3 is TGTGCCAGCAGCTTAGATAGGTTGGCTTCTGGCTACACCTTC. It translates to CASSLDRLASGYTF.

The chain employs TRBV18 and TRBJ2-3, with 10 bases aligning to TRBD2. Trimming cost V 0 bases and J 3 bases; bases outside gene matches: 9. Germline V gene data show CDR1 as KGHSH and CDR2 as LQKENI. The CDR3 extends over 18 amino acids. The CDR3 sequence: CASSPPFSLAGDTDTQYF. In DNA, the CDR3 is TGTGCCAGCTCACCACCGTTCTCCCTAGCGGGGGATACAGATACGCAGTATTTT.

The chain has TRBV25-1 and TRBJ1-3; D is uncertain. This CDR3 comprises 15 residues. The germline gives CDR1 MGHDK, CDR2 SYGVNS. Trimming shortened V by 3 bases and J by 0 bases, and 9 bases separated the two germline ends. The CDR3 DNA reads as TGTGCCAGCAGTGATTGGGCCCTCTCTGGAAACACCATATATTTT. Translating it yields CASSDWALSGNTIYF. The full variable domain, its missing parts supplied by reference TRBV25-1 and TRBJ1-3, is EADIYQTPRYLVIGTGKKITLECSQTMGHDKMYWYQQDPGMELHLIHYSYGVNSTEKGDLSSESTVSRIRTEHFPLTLESARPSHTSQYLCASSDWALSGNTIYFGEGSWLTVV.

The CDR3 here is CASLGKSDQPQHF. Here the CDR3 DNA reads TGTGCCAGTCTGGGGAAGAGTGATCAGCCCCAGCATTTT. This rearrangement joins TRBV28 to TRBJ1-5; D not resolved. Between the trimmed V and J ends, which lost 9 bases and 5 bases, there was a span of 14 bases. The CDR3 loop spans 13 amino acids. In germline, CDR1 is MDHEN, CDR2 SYDVKM. The whole variable domain, filled in from reference TRBV28 and TRBJ1-5, reads DVKVTQSSRYLVKRTGEKVFLECVQDMDHENMFWYRQDPGLGLRLIYFSYDVKMKEKGDIPEGYSVSREKKERFSLILESASTNQTSMYLCASLGKSDQPQHFGDGTRLSIL.

The chain uses TRBV7-2 and TRBJ2-2, with D hard to call. V shed 6 bases and J shed 6 bases, with 17 bases lying between them. Germline V gene sequence: CDR1 SGHTA, CDR2 FQGNSA. CDR3 length: 15 amino acids. CDR3 region: CASSTPDGWAGELFF. CDR3 DNA: TGTGCCAGCAGTACACCTGACGGATGGGCCGGGGAGCTGTTTTTT. The full variable domain, with the rest looked up from reference TRBV7-2 and TRBJ2-2, is GAGVSQSPSNKVTEKGKDVELRCDPISGHTALYWYRQSLGQGLEFLIYFQGNSAPDKSGLPSDRFSAERTGGSVSTLTIQRTQQEDSAVYLCASSTPDGWAGELFFGEGSRLTVL.

The chain has TRBV5-1 and TRBJ1-3; D might be TRBD1 (5 bases). V was pared by 4 bases and J by 4 bases, with 9 bases between. Germline values: CDR1 SGHRS, CDR2 YFSETQ. This CDR3 is 13 amino acids long. The CDR3 sequence: CASSRGYGNTIYF. The CDR3 DNA sequence: TGCGCCAGCAGCCGGGGCTACGGAAACACCATATATTTT.

The rearrangement uses TRBV2 and TRBJ2-3, with TRBD1 as a possible D gene (5 bases). CDR3 length: 14 amino acids. Trimming took 6 bases from V and 1 from J, leaving 11 bases between them. The V gene's germline CDR1 is SNHLY and CDR2 FYNNEI. CDR3 DNA sequence: TGTGCCAGCAGGGGGTGGGGCGGCACAGATACGCAGTATTTT. Encoded protein: CASRGWGGTDTQYF.

The V gene is TRBV7-6, the J gene TRBJ1-6; a possible D gene is TRBD1 (5 bases). Germline assignment: CDR1 SGHVS and CDR2 FNYEAQ. V lost 1 base, J lost 7 bases, and 14 bases lay in between. This CDR3 has 16 residues. The chain's CDR3 is CASSLVGSGTNSPLHF. The CDR3 nucleotides read TGTGCCAGCAGCTTAGTTGGGTCAGGGACCAATTCACCCCTCCACTTT.

The chain combines TRBV5-6 with TRBJ2-7; D gene unclear. The CDR3 sequence is 12 residues long. V lost 0 bases and J 3 bases, leaving 4 bases between the germline ends. The germline CDR1 and CDR2 sequences are SGHDT and YYEEEE. CDR3 in amino acids: CASSLVSYEQYF. Written as DNA, the CDR3 is TGTGCCAGCAGCTTGGTCAGCTACGAGCAGTACTTC.